This TCR beta chain was identified in a study of CD8+CD57+ T cells in acquired aplastic anemia. Whole-study context: DNA from sorted CD4+ and CD8+ cells averaged around 3 ug.

There are 14 residues in the CDR3. Trimming at V came to 10 bases and at J to 0 bases, leaving 5 bases not matched to a gene. Per the germline V gene, CDR1 is ENHRY and CDR2 is SYGVKD. A word on this clonotype: As yet, its antigen is unknown.

Study results and caveats: A set of about 28 CD8+ CDR3 sequences was shared between patients and controls, and these sequences appeared highly expressed in patients.

Patients selected for sequencing had displayed CD8+CD57+ cell expansion by flow cytometry. Everyone among the patients had severe acquired aplastic anemia. Blood samples were obtained from patients who had received no prior therapy. TCR beta VDJ and CDR3 profiling used genomic DNA as template. TCRdb itself ran the reads through MiXCR, one entry per CDR3 protein. The table has some 150,000 distinct CDR3 sequences, about two thirds seen once. This chain links TRBV10-3 with TRBJ1-3; the match to TRBD1 covers 8 bases. The TCR was taken from a human donor with aplastic anemia. Sequences were obtained from sorted CD4+, CD8+, or CD8+CD57+ T cells (not recorded which) from PBMCs. CDR3 sequence: CATRDRSSGNTIYF. DNA of the CDR3: TGTGCCACCCGGGACAGGAGCTCTGGAAACACCATATATTTT.